This record looks at one TCR beta chain sequence and its context. Being one base from a much bigger clone, this may be a read error. One entry per CDR3 protein, called by TCRdb with MiXCR from the 5' RACE reads. The profile shows around 120,000 distinct CDR3 sequences, roughly an eighth of them singletons. The sample belongs to a study of CD8 T cells in ankylosing spondylitis. CDR3 size: 12 residues. The germline V gene has CDR1 MDHEN and CDR2 SYDVKM. This TCR was recovered from a female donor with ankylosing spondylitis or in good health (not recorded which). Sequenced sample: blood, either unsorted or a sorted T cell fraction (not recorded which). This chain links TRBV28 with TRBJ2-3; no firm D call. The chain's CDR3 is CASRLVLSAQYF. CDR3 DNA: TGTGCCAGCCGTTTGGTCCTCTCTGCGCAGTATTTT.